The 7 T cell receptor beta chains in this list originate from one sample, sequenced in a study of brain T cells in children with intractable seizures. The repertoire was sequenced with immunoSEQ multiplex PCR; TCRdb's copy has only in-frame clones and lacks some. The table has 110,000 or so clones, 94% seen once. The source material was peripheral blood, sampled at surgery. The receptors originated from a boy less than two years old with hemimegalencephaly and intractable seizures.

This clone showed up just a few times. The genes are TRBV18 and TRBJ1-5, with D possibly matching TRBD1 (6 bases). Germline CDR1 reads KGHSH; CDR2 reads LQKENI. The CDR3 sequence is 14 residues long. The V end was cut by 6 bases, the J end by 3 bases, with 12 bases between. CDR3 region: CASSLTGNNQPQHF. The CDR3 bases are TGTGCCAGCTCCTTAACAGGGAACAATCAGCCCCAGCATTTT.

This chain uses TRBV11-2 with TRBJ2-2; unclear D gene. The CDR3 spans 13 residues. The germline V gene has CDR1 SGHAT and CDR2 FQNNGV. V was trimmed by 6 bases and J by 4 bases, leaving 9 bases between them. CDR3 sequence: CASRPAGTGELFF. CDR3 DNA sequence: TGTGCCAGCAGACCCGCCGGCACCGGGGAGCTGTTTTTT.

The chain couples TRBV2 to TRBJ2-7; no clear D. CDR1 and CDR2 (germline): SNHLY, FYNNEI. There are 12 residues in the CDR3. V lost 5 bases and J lost 4, with 9 bases in between. In DNA form, the CDR3 reads TGTGCCAGCAGTAACCTCCCGTACGAGCAGTACTTC. Its protein product is CASSNLPYEQYF.

Only one count was recorded for this clone. The chain employs TRBV19 and TRBJ1-5, with D perhaps TRBD1 (5 bases). Trimming pared 1 base from V and 7 bases from J, leaving 14 bases between. The CDR3 loop spans 15 amino acids. The germline V gene has CDR1 LNHDA and CDR2 SQIVND (reference sequence). DNA for the CDR3: TGTGCCAGTAGTATAGTGGCTGGGACCCCCCAGCCCCAGCATTTT. As protein: CASSIVAGTPQPQHF.

The chain couples TRBV24-1 to TRBJ2-1; D is perhaps TRBD1 (6 bases). This CDR3 region has 16 residues. Trimming took off 3 bases at V and 0 bases at J, with 11 bases between the two ends. Germline lookup yields CDR1 KGHDR and CDR2 SFDVKD. The CDR3 DNA is TGTGCCACCAGTGATCGGGACACGGGCTCCTACAATGAGCAGTTCTTC. Residues: CATSDRDTGSYNEQFF.

In this sample, this clone turned up a few times. The chain employs TRBV9 and TRBJ2-7, with 10 bases lining up with TRBD2. The CDR3 loop spans 14 amino acids. Unmatched junction bases numbered 7, after V lost 4 bases and J lost 6 bases. Germline lookup yields CDR1 SGDLS and CDR2 YYNGEE. For the CDR3, the DNA is TGTGCCAGCAGCCCCCGGCTAGCGGGAGTCGAGCAGTACTTC. It specifies CASSPRLAGVEQYF.

CDR3 in amino acids: CASQRTSYEQYF. Here the CDR3 DNA reads TGTGCCAGTCAAAGGACCTCCTACGAGCAGTACTTC. The chain combines TRBV28 with TRBJ2-7; no clear D gene. This CDR3 region has 12 residues. Germline V gene data show CDR1 as MDHEN and CDR2 as SYDVKM. V was clipped by 9 bases and J by 0 bases, with 9 bases between them. The variable domain in full, completed from reference TRBV28 and TRBJ2-7, reads DVKVTQSSRYLVKRTGEKVFLECVQDMDHENMFWYRQDPGLGLRLIYFSYDVKMKEKGDIPEGYSVSREKKERFSLILESASTNQTSMYLCASQRTSYEQYFGPGTRLTVT.